This TCR beta chain was profiled in a study of blood T cell repertoires in COVID-19. Whole-study context: Spain, Italy and the United States supplied samples that represented acute and convalescent COVID-19. PBMCs, B-cell-depleted T cells, or T cells provided the cDNA or gDNA that made up the material.

V was shortened by 4 bases and J by 5 bases, with 18 bases between the two germline ends. This CDR3 is 16 amino acids long. The germline V gene encodes CDR1 SEHNR and CDR2 FQNEAQ (reference sequence). Seattle-derived patients entered the study during active infection and were followed longitudinally. Original handling: Nucleated cell counts were estimated from reference gene primer amplification. Clones were read by immunoSEQ multiplex PCR, and TCRdb kept only the in-frame ones, dropping some. V and J calls and clone size come straight from that table; D and trimming were deduced from the DNA. The repertoire holds about 140,000 clones, with about 88% as singletons.

The TCR sequence derives from a human donor with COVID-19, enrolled during active disease. The donor label of this sample is uncertain. What was sequenced was peripheral blood. The genes are TRBV7-9 and TRBJ2-1; perhaps TRBD2 as D (5 bases). CDR3 DNA: TGTGCCAGCAGCTCGAGGGTCGGCGGTGGGGACAATGAGCAGTTCTTC. It codes for CASSSRVGGGDNEQFF.